This record looks at one T cell receptor beta chain sequence and its context. The antigen is unknown. Sequencing was performed with immunoSEQ multiplex PCR; in TCRdb, only in-frame clones are kept and a portion is missing. The sample includes several thousand clones, roughly 80% of them seen just once. The data were taken from a study of chemoradiotherapy in HPV16-positive cancers. Trimming stripped 3 bases from V and 8 bases from J, with 5 bases between. This CDR3 region has 11 residues. Germline CDR1 MGHRA, CDR2 YSYEKL. Study conclusions and caveats: Candidate HPV-specific clones and E7-related TCR motifs grew in tumor during treatment.

Sample collection was performed from a patient who underwent chemoradiotherapy. The gene calls are TRBV4-1 and TRBJ2-1, with D hard to call. This clonotype originated in a human donor with HPV-associated anogenital cancer. The CDR3 coding sequence is TGCGCCAGCAGCCATCAATATGAGCAGTTCTTC. Protein product: CASSHQYEQFF.